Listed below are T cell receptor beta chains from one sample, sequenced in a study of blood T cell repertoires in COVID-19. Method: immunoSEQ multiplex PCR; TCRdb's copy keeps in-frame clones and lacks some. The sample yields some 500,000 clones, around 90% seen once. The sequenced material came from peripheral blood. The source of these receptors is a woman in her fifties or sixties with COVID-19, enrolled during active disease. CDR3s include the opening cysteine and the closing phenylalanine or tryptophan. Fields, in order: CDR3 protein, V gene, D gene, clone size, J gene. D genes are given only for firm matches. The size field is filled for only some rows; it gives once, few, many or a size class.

CASSQGAARDRETEAFF | TRBV4-2 | TRBD1 | . | TRBJ1-1
CASSSWGRSYEQYF | TRBV5-1 | . | few | TRBJ2-7
CASSLGAGANYEQYF | TRBV11-3 | . | few | TRBJ2-7
CATGARQGAGELFF | TRBV6-5 | TRBD1 | . | TRBJ2-2
CASSKQTGQVGTGYNEQFF | TRBV21-1 | . | . | TRBJ2-1
CASKGDSPEAFF | TRBV6-5 | . | . | TRBJ1-1
CASSLRETGQDTDTQYF | TRBV27 | TRBD1 | . | TRBJ2-3
CASGRGYEQYF | TRBV2 | TRBD2 | . | TRBJ2-7
CASSPVGQGNYGYTF | TRBV19 | . | . | TRBJ1-2
CASGSLPSPRYNEQFF | TRBV12-5 | . | . | TRBJ2-1
CACHWGDLNTEAFF | TRBV5-4 | . | . | TRBJ1-1
CASSWTGAAYEQYF | TRBV5-1 | TRBD1 | . | TRBJ2-7
CASSIARGSNYGYTF | TRBV19 | . | . | TRBJ1-2
CASAAGAGSAGAFF | TRBV5-4 | . | . | TRBJ1-1
CASSQVARYGYTF | TRBV4-1 | . | . | TRBJ1-2
CASSRNSRDSPLHF | TRBV9 | . | . | TRBJ1-6
CASSAGTGEGEQYF | TRBV9 | TRBD1 | . | TRBJ2-7